One TCR beta chain is described in this entry. The sample comes from a study of blood T cell repertoires in COVID-19. Study context: Samples came from the United States, Italy and Spain, spanning acute and convalescent COVID-19. The analysed material was cDNA or gDNA that came from T cells, B-cell-depleted T cells, or PBMCs.

Under the authors' procedure: Amplified reference gene primers provided the basis for estimating nucleated cell counts. The method was immunoSEQ multiplex PCR; TCRdb's version includes in-frame clones alone and lacks a portion of them. V and J calls and clone size are copied from that table; D and trimming were computed from the DNA. This sample has some 210,000 clones, with around 88% found just once. V lost 0 bases and J 7 bases, leaving 12 bases between the germline ends. The CDR3 contains 15 residues. Germline V gene sequence: CDR1 ENHRY, CDR2 SYGVKD. The sample consisted of peripheral blood. The V gene is TRBV10-3, the J gene TRBJ1-4; TRBD1 might be the D (5 bases). The TCR sequence derives from a man aged 50-60 years with active or convalescent COVID-19. The CDR3 is CAISESSGMGEKLFF. The DNA for the CDR3 is TGTGCCATCAGTGAGTCGTCAGGGATGGGTGAAAAACTGTTTTTT.